The count of the clone carrying this T cell receptor (beta chain) is one. The antigen is undetermined. This record belongs to a study of PD-1 blockade in classical Hodgkin lymphoma. Study-wide points: Researchers reported that CD4+ TCR diversity, though not CD8+, rose significantly by C4D1.

All the patients suffered relapse after autologous stem cell transplantation, and brentuximab vedotin exposure differed. Best outcomes ranged across complete response, partial response and progressive disease. Method: immunoSEQ multiplex PCR; TCRdb's copy keeps in-frame clones and lacks some. This sample has some 15,000 clones, with about 80% found just once. The TCR originated in a human donor with classical Hodgkin lymphoma. Sample: peripheral blood mononuclear cells (PBMCs), taken at baseline.

The CDR3 DNA reads as TGTGCCAGCTCCTCGGGACCCTACTCGATTGAAGCTTTCTTT. Translating gives CASSSGPYSIEAFF. V is TRBV19 and J is TRBJ1-1; a weak D match, TRBD1 (5 bases). Germline-derived CDR1 and CDR2 are LNHDA and SQIVND (reference sequence). The V and J ends lost 9 bases and 7 bases respectively, with 21 bases between them. The CDR3 length is 14 residues.